A selection of T cell receptor beta chains follows, all from one sample in a study of T cell responses to AZD1222 COVID-19 vaccine. TCRdb's copy holds only in-frame clones and misses some; the assay was immunoSEQ multiplex PCR. The table has around 210,000 clones, about 94% seen once. The starting material was peripheral blood, obtained 28 days after the second dose of the MenACWY control vaccine. The receptor set was obtained from an adult who received the MenACWY meningococcal vaccine as a control. The CDR3 runs from the conserved cysteine through the conserved F or W. The order of the fields is D gene, clone size, J gene, V gene, CDR3 DNA, CDR3 protein. A D gene is named only where the DNA matches it firmly. Some rows mark clone size as missing; the rest say once, few, many or name a class of expanded clone.

d_gene: TRBD2; abundance: -; j_gene: TRBJ2-1; v_gene: TRBV9; CDR3nt: TGTGCCAGCAGCGTAGGGGGATTGGCTAGCGGGAATGAGCAGTTCTTC; CDR3aa: CASSVGGLASGNEQFF
d_gene: TRBD2; abundance: -; j_gene: TRBJ2-1; v_gene: TRBV4-2; CDR3nt: TGTGCCAGCAGCCAGGAAAGCGGGAGGTTCTTC; CDR3aa: CASSQESGRFF
d_gene: -; abundance: -; j_gene: TRBJ1-3; v_gene: TRBV7-9; CDR3nt: TGTGCCAGCAGTTCGGATGGGCCGGACACCATATATTTT; CDR3aa: CASSSDGPDTIYF
d_gene: -; abundance: -; j_gene: TRBJ1-5; v_gene: TRBV6-1; CDR3nt: TGTGCCAGCAGTGATACAGGGAGTCAGCCCCAGCATTTT; CDR3aa: CASSDTGSQPQHF
d_gene: -; abundance: few; j_gene: TRBJ2-2; v_gene: TRBV6-2/TRBV6-3; CDR3nt: TGTGCCAGCAGTTACATGGGGATCAAATCGAACACCGGGGAGCTGTTTTTT; CDR3aa: CASSYMGIKSNTGELFF
d_gene: -; abundance: -; j_gene: TRBJ2-7; v_gene: TRBV28; CDR3nt: TGTGCCAGCTCCCTCTTGGGATTCACCTACGAGCAGTACTTC; CDR3aa: CASSLLGFTYEQYF
d_gene: -; abundance: -; j_gene: TRBJ2-2; v_gene: TRBV12-3/TRBV12-4; CDR3nt: TGTGCCAGCAGTTTAGGAAACACCGGGGAGCTGTTTTTT; CDR3aa: CASSLGNTGELFF
d_gene: -; abundance: -; j_gene: TRBJ1-2; v_gene: TRBV24-1; CDR3nt: TGTGCCACCGCGGACGCTTTCTATGGCTACACCTTC; CDR3aa: CATADAFYGYTF
d_gene: TRBD2; abundance: -; j_gene: TRBJ2-1; v_gene: TRBV24-1; CDR3nt: TGTGCCACCAGTGGCCCCCCTAGCGGGGGGCCGAGCGAGCAGTTCTTC; CDR3aa: CATSGPPSGGPSEQFF
d_gene: TRBD2; abundance: -; j_gene: TRBJ2-2; v_gene: TRBV19; CDR3nt: TGTGCCAGTATGAGGTCTAGCGGGAACACCGGGGAGCTGTTTTTT; CDR3aa: CASMRSSGNTGELFF
d_gene: TRBD1; abundance: -; j_gene: TRBJ2-7; v_gene: TRBV27; CDR3nt: TGTGCCAGCATAGGGCCGACAGGGGACGAGCAGTACTTC; CDR3aa: CASIGPTGDEQYF
d_gene: -; abundance: -; j_gene: TRBJ2-2; v_gene: TRBV5-6; CDR3nt: TGTGCCAGCAGCCCAGAGGTTTCCGGGGAGCTGTTTTTT; CDR3aa: CASSPEVSGELFF
d_gene: TRBD1; abundance: -; j_gene: TRBJ1-2; v_gene: TRBV4-1; CDR3nt: TGCGCCAGCAGCCAGGCAGGGGGCCGTTCTAACTATGGCTACACCTTC; CDR3aa: CASSQAGGRSNYGYTF
d_gene: TRBD2; abundance: -; j_gene: TRBJ2-2; v_gene: TRBV11-3; CDR3nt: TGTGCCAGCAGCGTCGGACTAGCGCGGAACGCCGGGGAGCTGTTTTTT; CDR3aa: CASSVGLARNAGELFF
d_gene: -; abundance: -; j_gene: TRBJ1-6; v_gene: TRBV5-4; CDR3nt: TGTGCCAGCAGGCAGGCTAGCTCCTATAATTCACCCCTCCACTTT; CDR3aa: CASRQASSYNSPLHF
d_gene: -; abundance: few; j_gene: TRBJ2-7; v_gene: TRBV5-1; CDR3nt: TGCGCCAGCAGCTTGGGCTCGGCCTCTCCCACCTACGAGCAGTACTTC; CDR3aa: CASSLGSASPTYEQYF
d_gene: -; abundance: -; j_gene: TRBJ1-6; v_gene: TRBV21-1; CDR3nt: TGTGCCAGCAGCCCGGACAGGGGCGATAATTCACCCCTCCACTTT; CDR3aa: CASSPDRGDNSPLHF
d_gene: TRBD1; abundance: once; j_gene: TRBJ1-2; v_gene: TRBV9; CDR3nt: TGTGCCAGCAGCGCTTCCGGGACAGGGGTCTTTGGCTACACCTTC; CDR3aa: CASSASGTGVFGYTF
d_gene: TRBD2; abundance: once; j_gene: TRBJ2-3; v_gene: TRBV19; CDR3nt: TGTGCCAGTCGTACGGGGGGGGCAGATACGCAGTATTTT; CDR3aa: CASRTGGADTQYF
d_gene: TRBD1; abundance: -; j_gene: TRBJ2-7; v_gene: TRBV11-3; CDR3nt: TGTGCCAGCAGCTTAGGCCCGACAGGGGCCGAGCAGTACTTC; CDR3aa: CASSLGPTGAEQYF
d_gene: -; abundance: -; j_gene: TRBJ1-1; v_gene: TRBV2; CDR3nt: TGTGCCAGATACGACAGTATGAACACTGAAGCTTTCTTT; CDR3aa: CARYDSMNTEAFF
d_gene: -; abundance: -; j_gene: TRBJ2-2; v_gene: TRBV6-5; CDR3nt: TGTGCCAGCAGTTACTCGATCATCGCCGGGGAGCTGTTTTTT; CDR3aa: CASSYSIIAGELFF
d_gene: TRBD2; abundance: -; j_gene: TRBJ2-1; v_gene: TRBV23-1; CDR3nt: TGCGCCAGTAAGCCAGAGGCTAGCGGGCCCCCAAGCTCCTACAATGAGCAGTTCTTC; CDR3aa: CASKPEASGPPSSYNEQFF
d_gene: -; abundance: -; j_gene: TRBJ2-7; v_gene: TRBV2; CDR3nt: TGTGCCAGCAGTGAAGCGTCATACAGTACCTACGAGCAGTACTTC; CDR3aa: CASSEASYSTYEQYF
d_gene: -; abundance: -; j_gene: TRBJ1-1; v_gene: TRBV19; CDR3nt: TGTGCCAGTAGTAGGTGGGGGGAGAACACTGAAGCTTTCTTT; CDR3aa: CASSRWGENTEAFF
d_gene: TRBD1; abundance: few; j_gene: TRBJ2-2; v_gene: TRBV5-1; CDR3nt: TGCGCCAGCAGCTTGGACAGGGGCACCGGGGAGCTGTTTTTT; CDR3aa: CASSLDRGTGELFF
d_gene: -; abundance: once; j_gene: TRBJ2-2; v_gene: TRBV3-1/TRBV3-2; CDR3nt: TGTGCCAGCAGCCAAGACGGTGGAGGAGGGGTAGGGGCCGGGGAGCTGTTTTTT; CDR3aa: CASSQDGGGGVGAGELFF
d_gene: -; abundance: few; j_gene: TRBJ1-2; v_gene: TRBV28; CDR3nt: TGTGCCAGCAGTTTTGCCCGGGGGGCTAACTATGGCTACACCTTC; CDR3aa: CASSFARGANYGYTF
d_gene: TRBD1; abundance: -; j_gene: TRBJ2-3; v_gene: TRBV30; CDR3nt: TGTGCCTGGAACAGGGGGAGCACAGATACGCAGTATTTT; CDR3aa: CAWNRGSTDTQYF
d_gene: TRBD1; abundance: -; j_gene: TRBJ2-5; v_gene: TRBV28; CDR3nt: TGTGCCAGCAGCCCAGGGGGTGGTATGTACTTC; CDR3aa: CASSPGGGMYF
d_gene: TRBD2; abundance: -; j_gene: TRBJ2-5; v_gene: TRBV18; CDR3nt: TGTGCCAGCTCACCCCGCGGGGGGCGAGGGCAAGAGACCCAGTACTTC; CDR3aa: CASSPRGGRGQETQYF
d_gene: TRBD1; abundance: -; j_gene: TRBJ1-2; v_gene: TRBV15; CDR3nt: TGTGCCACCAGCGAGGACAGGGTGGACTATGGCTACACCTTC; CDR3aa: CATSEDRVDYGYTF
d_gene: -; abundance: few; j_gene: TRBJ1-2; v_gene: TRBV7-9; CDR3nt: TGTGCCAGCAGCTACTCCGGGGCCGGAACAGGCTACACCTTC; CDR3aa: CASSYSGAGTGYTF
d_gene: TRBD2; abundance: -; j_gene: TRBJ2-2; v_gene: TRBV7-2; CDR3nt: TGTGCCAGCAGCTTATGGAGCGGGGGAACCGGGGAGCTGTTTTTT; CDR3aa: CASSLWSGGTGELFF
d_gene: -; abundance: -; j_gene: TRBJ1-1; v_gene: TRBV19; CDR3nt: TGTGCCGCCAGCCCCGGCCCGTCGAACACTGAAGCTTTCTTT; CDR3aa: CAASPGPSNTEAFF
d_gene: TRBD2; abundance: -; j_gene: TRBJ2-1; v_gene: TRBV4-2; CDR3nt: TGTGCCAGCAGCCAAGCCCTAGCGGGTTCCTACAATGAGCAGTTCTTC; CDR3aa: CASSQALAGSYNEQFF
d_gene: -; abundance: -; j_gene: TRBJ1-1; v_gene: TRBV12-3/TRBV12-4; CDR3nt: TGTGCCAGCAGTTTTGGGAGGGGCACTGAAGCTTTCTTT; CDR3aa: CASSFGRGTEAFF
d_gene: -; abundance: -; j_gene: TRBJ2-5; v_gene: TRBV4-1; CDR3nt: TGCGCCAGCAGCCCGTCTCTGGCGGCGGGGGAGACCCAGTACTTC; CDR3aa: CASSPSLAAGETQYF
d_gene: -; abundance: -; j_gene: TRBJ2-1; v_gene: TRBV11-2; CDR3nt: TGTGCCAGCCAGCGAGCCGTGTCTAGCCTTATCTACAATGAGCAGTTCTTC; CDR3aa: CASQRAVSSLIYNEQFF
d_gene: TRBD1; abundance: -; j_gene: TRBJ1-1; v_gene: TRBV9; CDR3nt: TGTGCCAGCAGCCCCACAGGGGGAGGGACTGAAGCTTTCTTT; CDR3aa: CASSPTGGGTEAFF
d_gene: -; abundance: -; j_gene: TRBJ1-2; v_gene: TRBV5-1; CDR3nt: TGCGCCAGCAAGGAGGGGACGGGGGTATATGGTGGCTACACCTTC; CDR3aa: CASKEGTGVYGGYTF
d_gene: TRBD1; abundance: -; j_gene: TRBJ2-7; v_gene: TRBV5-6; CDR3nt: TGTGCCAGCAGCCGTACGACAGGGACCTACTCCTACGAGCAGTACTTC; CDR3aa: CASSRTTGTYSYEQYF
d_gene: -; abundance: -; j_gene: TRBJ2-7; v_gene: TRBV27; CDR3nt: TGTGCCAGCAGTTTCGGACAGACCTACGAGCAGTACTTC; CDR3aa: CASSFGQTYEQYF
d_gene: TRBD1; abundance: -; j_gene: TRBJ2-7; v_gene: TRBV28; CDR3nt: TGTGCCAGCGTCTCTGGGACAGTTATATACGAGCAGTACTTC; CDR3aa: CASVSGTVIYEQYF
d_gene: TRBD2; abundance: -; j_gene: TRBJ2-1; v_gene: TRBV7-3; CDR3nt: TGTGCCAGCAGCTTAACTGGCGGGAGGTACAATGAGCAGTTCTTC; CDR3aa: CASSLTGGRYNEQFF
d_gene: -; abundance: once; j_gene: TRBJ2-6; v_gene: TRBV6-4; CDR3nt: TGTGCCAGCAGTGACTCTTGGGGGCAACCGCCCCCCAGCTCTGGGGCCAACGTCCTGACTTTC; CDR3aa: CASSDSWGQPPPSSGANVLTF
d_gene: TRBD1; abundance: -; j_gene: TRBJ1-4; v_gene: TRBV12-3/TRBV12-4; CDR3nt: TGTGCCAGCAGTTGGACAGGGGGAGAAAAACTGTTTTTT; CDR3aa: CASSWTGGEKLFF
d_gene: TRBD2; abundance: -; j_gene: TRBJ2-7; v_gene: TRBV29-1; CDR3nt: TGCAGCGTTCGACTAGCGGGACCCTACGAGCAGTACTTC; CDR3aa: CSVRLAGPYEQYF
d_gene: TRBD1; abundance: -; j_gene: TRBJ2-7; v_gene: TRBV5-5; CDR3nt: TGTGCCAGCAGTTTCAGTAGGACAGGGATTGACGAGCAGTACTTC; CDR3aa: CASSFSRTGIDEQYF
d_gene: -; abundance: -; j_gene: TRBJ2-1; v_gene: TRBV3-1/TRBV3-2; CDR3nt: TGTGCCACCATGGGGGTTTCGGGACGCCACATCGGTGAGCAGTTCTTC; CDR3aa: CATMGVSGRHIGEQFF
d_gene: TRBD2; abundance: once; j_gene: TRBJ2-7; v_gene: TRBV7-6; CDR3nt: TGTGCCAGCAGCTCCGGGACTAGCGGGGGCTTATACTTC; CDR3aa: CASSSGTSGGLYF
d_gene: TRBD2; abundance: -; j_gene: TRBJ2-1; v_gene: TRBV6-5; CDR3nt: TGTGCCAGCTCGCCGACTAGCGGGGTTTACAATGAGCAGTTCTTC; CDR3aa: CASSPTSGVYNEQFF
d_gene: TRBD2; abundance: -; j_gene: TRBJ2-1; v_gene: TRBV7-6; CDR3nt: TGTGCCAGCAGCTACGGGACTAGCGGGAGTAATGAGCAGTTCTTC; CDR3aa: CASSYGTSGSNEQFF